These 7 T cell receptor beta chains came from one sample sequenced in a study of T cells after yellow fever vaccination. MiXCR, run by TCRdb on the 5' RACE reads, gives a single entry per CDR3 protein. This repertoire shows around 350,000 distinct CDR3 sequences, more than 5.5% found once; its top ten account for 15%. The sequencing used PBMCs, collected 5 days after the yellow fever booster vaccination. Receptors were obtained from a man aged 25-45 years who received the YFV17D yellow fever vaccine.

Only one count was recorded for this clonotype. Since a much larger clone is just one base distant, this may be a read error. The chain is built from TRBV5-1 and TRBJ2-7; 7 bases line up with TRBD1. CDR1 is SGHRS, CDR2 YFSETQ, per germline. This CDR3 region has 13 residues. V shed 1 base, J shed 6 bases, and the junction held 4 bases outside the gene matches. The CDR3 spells CASSLSGQPEQYF. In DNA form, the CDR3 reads TGCGCCAGCAGCTTGTCGGGACAGCCCGAGCAGTACTTC.

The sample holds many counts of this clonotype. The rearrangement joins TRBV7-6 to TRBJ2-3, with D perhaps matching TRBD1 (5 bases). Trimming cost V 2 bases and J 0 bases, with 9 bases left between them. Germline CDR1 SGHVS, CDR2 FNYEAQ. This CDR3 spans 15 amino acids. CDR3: CASSLYQGSTDTQYF. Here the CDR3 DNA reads TGTGCCAGCAGCTTATATCAGGGTAGCACAGATACGCAGTATTTT.

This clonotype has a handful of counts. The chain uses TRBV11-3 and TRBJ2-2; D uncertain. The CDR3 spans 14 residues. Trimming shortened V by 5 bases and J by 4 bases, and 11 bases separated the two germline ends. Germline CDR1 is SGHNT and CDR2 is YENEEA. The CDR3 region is CASSKARSTGELFF. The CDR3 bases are TGTGCCAGCAGCAAAGCACGGTCCACCGGGGAGCTGTTTTTT.

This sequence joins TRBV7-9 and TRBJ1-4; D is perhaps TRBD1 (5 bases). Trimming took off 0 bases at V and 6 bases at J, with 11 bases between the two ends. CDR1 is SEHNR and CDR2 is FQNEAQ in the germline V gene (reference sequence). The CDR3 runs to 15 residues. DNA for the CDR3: TGTGCCAGCAGCTTAGCGGGGGAGGGAGATGAAAAACTGTTTTTT. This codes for CASSLAGEGDEKLFF.

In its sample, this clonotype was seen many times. The CDR3 sequence is CASSLASSAYSYEQYF. The CDR3 DNA reads TGTGCCAGCAGCTTAGCGTCGTCAGCTTACTCCTACGAGCAGTACTTC. The chain has TRBV7-2 and TRBJ2-7, with D hard to call. The CDR3 totals 16 residues. The V end was cut by 0 bases, the J end by 0 bases, with 12 bases between. In germline, CDR1 is SGHTA, CDR2 FQGNSA.

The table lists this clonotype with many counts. This CDR3 reads CASSSGTSGSMQTQYF. The CDR3 coding sequence is TGTGCCAGCAGCTCCGGGACTAGCGGGAGTATGCAGACCCAGTACTTC. The rearrangement joins TRBV7-8 to TRBJ2-5, with 14 nucleotides matching TRBD2. This CDR3 comprises 16 residues. V was pared by 4 bases and J by 6 bases, with 7 bases of the junction left unmatched. Germline CDR1 is SGHVS and CDR2 is FQNEAQ.

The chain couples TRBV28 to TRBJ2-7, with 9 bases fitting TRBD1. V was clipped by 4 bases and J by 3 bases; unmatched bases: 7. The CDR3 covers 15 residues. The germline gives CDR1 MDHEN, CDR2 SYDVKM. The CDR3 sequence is CASSYMGTGNYEQYF. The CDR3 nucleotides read TGTGCCAGCAGTTATATGGGGACAGGGAACTACGAGCAGTACTTC.